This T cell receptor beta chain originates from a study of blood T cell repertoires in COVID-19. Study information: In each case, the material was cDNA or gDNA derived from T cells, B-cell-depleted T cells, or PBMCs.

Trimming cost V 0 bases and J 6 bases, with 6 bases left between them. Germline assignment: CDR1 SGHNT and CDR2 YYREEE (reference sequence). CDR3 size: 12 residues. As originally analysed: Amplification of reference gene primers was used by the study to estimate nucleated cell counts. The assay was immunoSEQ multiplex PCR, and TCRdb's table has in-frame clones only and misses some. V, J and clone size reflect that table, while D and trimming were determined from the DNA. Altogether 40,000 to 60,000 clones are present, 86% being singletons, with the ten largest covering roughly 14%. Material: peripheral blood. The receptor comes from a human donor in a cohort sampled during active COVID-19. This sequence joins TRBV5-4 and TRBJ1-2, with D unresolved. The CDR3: CASSLVADGYTF. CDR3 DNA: TGTGCCAGCAGCTTGGTGGCTGATGGCTACACCTTC.